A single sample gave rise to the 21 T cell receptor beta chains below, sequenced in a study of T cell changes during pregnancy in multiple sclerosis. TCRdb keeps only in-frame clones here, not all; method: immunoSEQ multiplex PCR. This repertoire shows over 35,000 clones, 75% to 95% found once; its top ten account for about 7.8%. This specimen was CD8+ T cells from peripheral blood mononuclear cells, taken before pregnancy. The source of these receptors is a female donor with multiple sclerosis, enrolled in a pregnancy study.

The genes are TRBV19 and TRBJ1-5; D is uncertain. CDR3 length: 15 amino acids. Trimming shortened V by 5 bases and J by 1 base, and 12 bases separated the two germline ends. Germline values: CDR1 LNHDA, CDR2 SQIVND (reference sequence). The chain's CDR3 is CASSWATRSNQPQHF. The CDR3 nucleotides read TGTGCCAGTAGTTGGGCGACTAGGAGCAATCAGCCCCAGCATTTT.

The CDR3 bases are TGTGCCAGCAGCCAGGGGGGCGGGGAGCTGTTTTTT. Encoded protein: CASSQGGGELFF. V gene TRBV4-2 combines with J gene TRBJ2-2, with D tentatively TRBD2 (6 bases). The V and J ends lost 3 bases and 7 bases respectively, with 6 bases between them. Germline values: CDR1 LGHNA, CDR2 YNFKEQ. This CDR3 comprises 12 residues.

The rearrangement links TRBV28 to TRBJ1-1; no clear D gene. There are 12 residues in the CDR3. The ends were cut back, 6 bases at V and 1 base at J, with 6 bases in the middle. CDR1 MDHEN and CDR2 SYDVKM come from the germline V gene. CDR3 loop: CASSHGNTEAFF. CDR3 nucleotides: TGTGCCAGCAGCCACGGGAACACTGAAGCTTTCTTT.

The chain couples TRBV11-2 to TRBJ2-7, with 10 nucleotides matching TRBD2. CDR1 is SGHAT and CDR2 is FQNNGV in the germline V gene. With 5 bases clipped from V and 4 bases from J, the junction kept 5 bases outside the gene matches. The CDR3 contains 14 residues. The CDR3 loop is CASSVLAGRYEQYF. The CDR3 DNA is TGTGCCAGCAGCGTACTAGCGGGGAGATACGAGCAGTACTTC.

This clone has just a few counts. CDR3 bases: TGCGCCAGCAGTTCAAACACTGAAGCTTTCTTT. Amino acid sequence: CASSSNTEAFF. The chain has TRBV10-2 and TRBJ1-1, with D unresolved. The CDR3 totals 11 residues. Between the trimmed V and J ends, which lost 5 bases and 2 bases, there was a span of 3 bases. Germline-derived CDR1 and CDR2 are WSHSY and SAAADI.

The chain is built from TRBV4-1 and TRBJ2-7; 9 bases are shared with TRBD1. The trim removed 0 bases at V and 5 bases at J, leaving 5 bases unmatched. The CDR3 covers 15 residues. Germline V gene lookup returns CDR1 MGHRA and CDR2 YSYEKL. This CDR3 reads CASSQDWGQGDEQYF. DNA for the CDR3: TGCGCCAGCAGCCAAGATTGGGGACAGGGTGACGAGCAGTACTTC.

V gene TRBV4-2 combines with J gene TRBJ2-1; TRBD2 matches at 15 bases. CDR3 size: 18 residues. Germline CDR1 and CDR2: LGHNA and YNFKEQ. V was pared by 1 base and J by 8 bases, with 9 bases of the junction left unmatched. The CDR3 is CASSQGLGLAGGVDEQFF. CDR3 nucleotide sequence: TGTGCCAGCAGCCAAGGGTTGGGACTAGCGGGAGGTGTCGATGAGCAGTTCTTC.

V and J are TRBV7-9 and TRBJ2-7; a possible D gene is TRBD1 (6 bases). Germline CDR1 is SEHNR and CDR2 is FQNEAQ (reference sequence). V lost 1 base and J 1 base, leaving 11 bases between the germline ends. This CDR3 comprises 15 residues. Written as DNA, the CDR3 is TGTGCCAGCAGCTTAGAAACAGGGCCTTCCTACGAGCAGTACTTC. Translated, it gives CASSLETGPSYEQYF.

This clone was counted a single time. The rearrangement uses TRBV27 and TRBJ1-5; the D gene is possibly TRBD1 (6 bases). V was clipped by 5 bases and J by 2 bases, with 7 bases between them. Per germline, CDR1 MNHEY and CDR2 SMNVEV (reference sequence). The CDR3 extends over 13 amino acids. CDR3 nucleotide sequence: TGTGCCAGCAGTCCAGGGGGCAATCAGCCCCAGCATTTT. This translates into CASSPGGNQPQHF.

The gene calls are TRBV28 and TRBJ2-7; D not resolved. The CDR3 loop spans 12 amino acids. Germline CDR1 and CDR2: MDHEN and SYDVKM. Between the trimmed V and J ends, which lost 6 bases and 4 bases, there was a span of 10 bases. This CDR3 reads CASSPSVYEQYF. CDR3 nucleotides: TGTGCCAGCAGCCCCTCAGTATACGAGCAGTACTTC.

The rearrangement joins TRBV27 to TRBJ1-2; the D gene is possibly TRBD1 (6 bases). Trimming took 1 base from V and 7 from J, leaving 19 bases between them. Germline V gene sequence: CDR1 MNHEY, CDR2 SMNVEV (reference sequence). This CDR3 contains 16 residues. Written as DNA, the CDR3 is TGTGCCAGCAGTTTATTGGGGCAGGGGAGATTTCGTGGCTACACCTTC. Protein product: CASSLLGQGRFRGYTF.

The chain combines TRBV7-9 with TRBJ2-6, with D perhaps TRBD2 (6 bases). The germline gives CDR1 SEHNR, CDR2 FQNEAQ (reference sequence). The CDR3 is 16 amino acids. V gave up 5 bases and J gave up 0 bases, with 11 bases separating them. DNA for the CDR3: TGTGCCAGCAGCCAAGATAGCGGCTCTGGGGCCAACGTCCTGACTTTC. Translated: CASSQDSGSGANVLTF.

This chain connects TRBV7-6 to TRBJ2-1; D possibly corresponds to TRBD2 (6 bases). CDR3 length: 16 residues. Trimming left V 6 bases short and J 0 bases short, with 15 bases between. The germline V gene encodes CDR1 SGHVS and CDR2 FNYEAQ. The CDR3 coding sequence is TGTGCCAGCAGTCCGGGGGTGGGATCCTCCTACAATGAGCAGTTCTTC. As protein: CASSPGVGSSYNEQFF.

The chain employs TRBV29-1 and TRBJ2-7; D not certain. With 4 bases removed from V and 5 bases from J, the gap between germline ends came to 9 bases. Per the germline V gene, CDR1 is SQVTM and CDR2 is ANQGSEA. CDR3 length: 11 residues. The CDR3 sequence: CSVGALHEQYF. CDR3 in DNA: TGCAGCGTTGGGGCTCTCCACGAGCAGTACTTC.

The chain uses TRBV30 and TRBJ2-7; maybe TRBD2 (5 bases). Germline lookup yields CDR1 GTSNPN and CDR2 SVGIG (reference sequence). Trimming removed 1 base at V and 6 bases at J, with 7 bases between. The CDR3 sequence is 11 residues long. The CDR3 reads CAWSAGVEQYF. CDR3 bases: TGTGCCTGGAGTGCCGGGGTCGAGCAGTACTTC.

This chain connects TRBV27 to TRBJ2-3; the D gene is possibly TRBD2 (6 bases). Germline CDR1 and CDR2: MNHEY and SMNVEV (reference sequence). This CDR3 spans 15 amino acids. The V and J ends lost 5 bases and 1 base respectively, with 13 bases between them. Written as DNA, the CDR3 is TGTGCCAGCAGTCGGGGGTTGTTGGGCACAGATACGCAGTATTTT. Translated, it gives CASSRGLLGTDTQYF.

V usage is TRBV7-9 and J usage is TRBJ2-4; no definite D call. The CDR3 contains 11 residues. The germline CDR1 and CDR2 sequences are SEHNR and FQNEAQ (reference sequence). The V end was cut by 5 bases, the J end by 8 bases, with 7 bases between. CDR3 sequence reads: CASSRGDIQYF. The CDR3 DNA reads TGTGCCAGCAGCCGCGGAGACATTCAGTACTTC. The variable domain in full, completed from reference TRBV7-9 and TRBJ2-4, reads DTGVSQNPRHKITKRGQNVTFRCDPISEHNRLYWYRQTLGQGPEFLTYFQNEAQLEKSRLLSDRFSAERPKGSFSTLEIQRTEQGDSAMYLCASSRGDIQYFGAGTRLSVL.

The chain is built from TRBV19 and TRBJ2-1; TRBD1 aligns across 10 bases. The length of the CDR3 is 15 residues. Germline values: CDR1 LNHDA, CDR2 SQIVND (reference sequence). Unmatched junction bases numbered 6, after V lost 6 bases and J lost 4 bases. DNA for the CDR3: TGTGCCAGTAGCCACGGGACAGGGGCGTACAATGAGCAGTTCTTC. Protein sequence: CASSHGTGAYNEQFF.

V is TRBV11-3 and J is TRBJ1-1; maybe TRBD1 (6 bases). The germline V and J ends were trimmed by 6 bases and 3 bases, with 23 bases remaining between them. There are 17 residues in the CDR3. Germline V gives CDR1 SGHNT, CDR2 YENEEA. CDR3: CASRPYDRPEADTEAFF. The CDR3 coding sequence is TGTGCCAGCAGACCCTACGACAGGCCCGAAGCCGACACTGAAGCTTTCTTT.

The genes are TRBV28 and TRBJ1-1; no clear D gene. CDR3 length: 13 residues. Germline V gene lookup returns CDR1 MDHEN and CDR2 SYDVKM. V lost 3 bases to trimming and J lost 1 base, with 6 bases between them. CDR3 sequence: CASSFWRNTEAFF. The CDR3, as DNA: TGTGCCAGCAGTTTTTGGAGGAACACTGAAGCTTTCTTT.

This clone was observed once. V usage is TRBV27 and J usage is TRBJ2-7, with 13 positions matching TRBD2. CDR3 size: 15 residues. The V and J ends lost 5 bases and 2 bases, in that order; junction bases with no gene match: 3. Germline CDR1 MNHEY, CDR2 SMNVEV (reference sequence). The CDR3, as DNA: TGTGCCAGCAGTGAACTAGCGGGAGGGCCCTACGAGCAGTACTTC. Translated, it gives CASSELAGGPYEQYF.